The 22 T cell receptor beta chains below were found in one sample sequenced in a study of shared clonotypes between healthy human individuals. Measured with immunoSEQ multiplex PCR; TCRdb has only the in-frame clones, and not every one. The table lists about 820,000 clones, 92% of them singletons, with approximately 25% in the top ten. Naivety among CD8 cells was defined by CD45RO negativity and positive CCR7 selection, thereby excluding terminally differentiated effector memory CD45RA+ cells. The sequenced sample consisted of naive CD8+ T cells sorted from blood. These receptors originate from a man aged 25-45 years in good health.

The chain joins TRBV6-1 to TRBJ2-1; TRBD2 agrees at 9 bases. The V gene's germline CDR1 is MNHNS and CDR2 SASEGT. Trimming removed 4 bases from V and 0 bases from J; junction bases left unmatched: 10. The length of the CDR3 is 18 residues. The chain's CDR3 is CASSVGTSGLSSYNEQFF. The CDR3 DNA follows: TGTGCCAGCAGTGTTGGAACTAGCGGGCTTAGCTCCTACAATGAGCAGTTCTTC.

The chain carries TRBV14 and TRBJ2-1; no clear D gene. The CDR3 is 15 amino acids. V was clipped by 5 bases and J by 0 bases, with 11 bases between them. Germline values: CDR1 SGHDN, CDR2 FVKESK. Here the CDR3 reads CASSFRTGSYNEQFF. CDR3 nucleotides: TGTGCCAGCAGCTTCAGGACGGGCTCCTACAATGAGCAGTTCTTC.

The rearrangement uses TRBV15 and TRBJ2-7; D possibly corresponds to TRBD1 (6 bases). CDR3 length: 15 amino acids. Trimming left V 0 bases short and J 2 bases short, with 11 bases between. Germline-derived CDR1 and CDR2 are LNHNV and YYDKDF (reference sequence). The CDR3 is CATSRDRRTAYEQYF. For the CDR3, the DNA is TGTGCCACCAGCAGAGATCGGCGGACAGCCTACGAGCAGTACTTC.

On this clone: The junction differs from germline at one of its ends, possibly a read error. The rearrangement joins TRBV4-3 to TRBJ2-1; D gene ambiguous. The CDR3 has 15 amino acids. CDR1 is LGHNA, CDR2 YSLEER, per germline. In DNA form, the CDR3 reads TGCGCCAGCAGACAAGATATAAGCTCCTACAATGAGCAGTTCTTC. This codes for CASRQDISSYNEQFF.

The chain employs TRBV18 and TRBJ2-7; D might be TRBD1 or TRBD2, each matching 5 bases. The V and J ends lost 2 bases and 3 bases respectively, with 11 bases between them. Germline CDR1 reads KGHSH; CDR2 reads LQKENI. The CDR3 is 14 residues long. CDR3 DNA sequence: TGTGCCAGCTCACCAACCGGGACCCTCTACGAGCAGTACTTC. Translation: CASSPTGTLYEQYF.

This clone has only one observation. The chain couples TRBV4-1 to TRBJ2-7, with 8 bases matching TRBD1. CDR3 length equals 15 residues. The junction had 2 bases not matched to a gene; V was cut back by 0 bases and J by 1 base. Germline values: CDR1 MGHRA, CDR2 YSYEKL. The CDR3 sequence is CASSQEGQESYEQYF. As DNA, the CDR3 is TGCGCCAGCAGCCAAGAGGGACAGGAATCCTACGAGCAGTACTTC.

A remark on this clone: This specimen includes other DNA sequences encoding the same CDR3. The rearrangement uses TRBV7-9 and TRBJ1-4; 7 bases are a match to TRBD1. The V gene's germline CDR1 is SEHNR and CDR2 FQNEAQ (reference sequence). V shed 5 bases, J shed 2 bases, and the junction held 11 bases outside the gene matches. The CDR3 consists of 17 residues. The CDR3 DNA reads as TGTGCCAGCAGCCGAACCACACAGGGGATCACTAATGAAAAACTGTTTTTT. Residues: CASSRTTQGITNEKLFF.

This clone showed up just once. CDR3 residues: CASSLVAARLAGHTDTQYF. As DNA, the CDR3 is TGTGCCAGCAGCTTAGTAGCGGCAAGACTAGCGGGGCACACAGATACGCAGTATTTT. This chain uses TRBV7-6 with TRBJ2-3, with 11 bases fitting TRBD2. V lost 1 base and J lost 2; bases outside the gene matches: 11. The CDR3 totals 19 residues. Germline assignment: CDR1 SGHVS and CDR2 FNYEAQ.

In its sample, this clone was seen a few times. V usage is TRBV7-9 and J usage is TRBJ1-5; D is possibly TRBD1 (5 bases). Trimming removed 5 bases at V and 4 bases at J, with 21 bases between. The CDR3 is made up of 17 amino acids. Looked up from germline, CDR1 is SEHNR and CDR2 is FQNEAQ (reference sequence). CDR3 protein: CASSAGPLAPRNQPQHF. The CDR3 DNA follows: TGTGCCAGCAGCGCGGGACCGCTAGCCCCCAGAAATCAGCCCCAGCATTTT.

The J gene is TRBJ2-3, the V gene TRBV27; D possibly uses TRBD1 or TRBD2 (6 bases each). The CDR3 is made up of 17 amino acids. Per the germline V gene, CDR1 is MNHEY and CDR2 is SMNVEV (reference sequence). V shed 0 bases and J shed 3 bases, with 16 bases lying between them. CDR3 sequence (DNA): TGTGCCAGCAGTTTATCCCGGGGGCGAGGTCGTACAGATACGCAGTATTTT. It specifies CASSLSRGRGRTDTQYF.

J is TRBJ2-2 and V is TRBV4-1; possible D gene TRBD2, 6 bases. With 4 bases removed from V and 8 bases from J, the gap between germline ends came to 20 bases. The CDR3 totals 16 residues. Per the germline V gene, CDR1 is MGHRA and CDR2 is YSYEKL. The CDR3 here is CASSLGRDRRTGELFF. CDR3 DNA: TGCGCCAGCAGCCTGGGGCGGGATCGCAGGACTGGGGAGCTGTTTTTT.

The chain links TRBV7-9 to TRBJ1-4, with D maybe TRBD1 (5 bases). Trimming shortened V by 7 bases and J by 2 bases, and 20 bases separated the two germline ends. This CDR3 has 17 residues. Germline V lookup: CDR1 SEHNR, CDR2 FQNEAQ (reference sequence). The CDR3 nucleotides read TGTGCCAGCACCGCGCCGCGGCAGGGAAACACTAATGAAAAACTGTTTTTT. This codes for CASTAPRQGNTNEKLFF.

This clone was observed once. This CDR3 is CASSFGEGNTGELFF. DNA for the CDR3: TGCGCCAGCAGCTTTGGTGAGGGGAACACCGGGGAGCTGTTTTTT. This chain uses TRBV10-1 with TRBJ2-2, with D possibly matching TRBD2 (5 bases). This CDR3 is 15 amino acids long. V shed 6 bases and J shed 1 base, with 12 bases lying between them. In germline, CDR1 is WNHNN, CDR2 SYGVQD (reference sequence).

V and J are TRBV2 and TRBJ2-1, with 11 bases fitting TRBD1. Losses at the gene ends were 7 bases for V and 9 bases for J; bases not matched to a gene: 5. This CDR3 contains 13 residues. Germline assignment: CDR1 SNHLY and CDR2 FYNNEI. CDR3 sequence (DNA): TGTGCCAGCACGGGACAGGGGGAAGGTGAGCAGTTCTTC. This translates into CASTGQGEGEQFF.

This sequence joins TRBV7-9 and TRBJ1-4; possible D gene TRBD1, 6 bases. This CDR3 comprises 14 residues. Trimming took off 5 bases at V and 5 bases at J, with 12 bases between the two ends. Germline values: CDR1 SEHNR, CDR2 FQNEAQ (reference sequence). The CDR3, as DNA: TGTGCCAGCAGCCCGACAGGACGAAATGAAAAACTGTTTTTT. It is translated as CASSPTGRNEKLFF.

The chain links TRBV5-1 to TRBJ2-3; no clear D gene. CDR1 and CDR2 (germline): SGHRS, YFSETQ. V gave up 1 base and J gave up 6 bases, with 15 bases separating them. This CDR3 spans 15 amino acids. The CDR3 DNA is TGCGCCAGCAGCTTGTACCGACCTACCCTGGATACGCAGTATTTT. It specifies CASSLYRPTLDTQYF.

The chain couples TRBV27 to TRBJ2-6; D unresolved. The CDR3 runs to 13 residues. The germline V gene encodes CDR1 MNHEY and CDR2 SMNVEV (reference sequence). Trimming left V 5 bases short and J 8 bases short, with 10 bases between. CDR3 sequence reads: CASSLSKSNVLTF. The CDR3, as DNA: TGTGCCAGCAGTCTCTCAAAATCCAACGTCCTGACTTTC.

The chain employs TRBV5-6 and TRBJ2-3; 7 bases are a match to TRBD2. V lost 3 bases and J lost 2; bases outside the gene matches: 9. Germline CDR1 SGHDT, CDR2 YYEEEE. The length of the CDR3 is 16 residues. DNA for the CDR3: TGTGCCAGCAGCTCAACGAGTCTAGCGGACACAGATACGCAGTATTTT. It specifies CASSSTSLADTDTQYF.

A single count supports this clone. The CDR3 sequence is CASSFSWQEDTGELFF. The CDR3, as DNA: TGTGCCAGCAGCTTTTCGTGGCAGGAGGACACCGGGGAGCTGTTTTTT. This chain uses TRBV7-9 with TRBJ2-2; D perhaps matches TRBD2 (5 bases). The CDR3 spans 16 residues. Germline CDR1 and CDR2: SEHNR and FQNEAQ (reference sequence). V was shortened by 3 bases and J by 3 bases, with 14 bases between the two germline ends. The full variable domain, its missing parts supplied by reference TRBV7-9 and TRBJ2-2, is DTGVSQNPRHKITKRGQNVTFRCDPISEHNRLYWYRQTLGQGPEFLTYFQNEAQLEKSRLLSDRFSAERPKGSFSTLEIQRTEQGDSAMYLCASSFSWQEDTGELFFGEGSRLTVL.

The J gene is TRBJ2-7, the V gene TRBV4-2; TRBD2 matches 8 bases. Germline loops: CDR1 LGHNA, CDR2 YNFKEQ. With V trimmed by 1 base and J by 6 bases, 5 bases remained unmatched. The CDR3 consists of 14 residues. In DNA form, the CDR3 reads TGTGCCAGCAGCCAAGGGACTAGCTTAGGCGAGCAGTACTTC. This gives the protein CASSQGTSLGEQYF.

The V gene is TRBV7-8, the J gene TRBJ1-1; D is unclear. Trimming shortened V by 2 bases and J by 1 base, and 14 bases separated the two germline ends. Germline V CDR1 and CDR2: SGHVS, FQNEAQ. CDR3 length: 16 amino acids. The CDR3 DNA reads TGTGCCAGCAGCTTATATACCGATCGGGGGAACACTGAAGCTTTCTTT. This translates into CASSLYTDRGNTEAFF.

This clone was recorded only once. The rearrangement uses TRBV9 and TRBJ2-3, with TRBD1 identical over 10 bases. This CDR3 has 14 amino acids. Unmatched junction bases numbered 1, after V lost 6 bases and J lost 0 bases. Germline loops: CDR1 SGDLS, CDR2 YYNGEE. CDR3 protein: CASKGQGSTDTQYF. Written as DNA, the CDR3 is TGTGCCAGCAAGGGACAGGGGAGCACAGATACGCAGTATTTT.